The present T cell receptor beta chain was sequenced within a study of T cells after yellow fever vaccination. Deletions cut 3 bases from V and 8 bases from J, with 12 bases between. This CDR3 is built from 13 residues. Germline V lookup: CDR1 SGDLS, CDR2 YYNGEE. This clonotype was detected a few times. Researchers made TCR cDNA using 5'RACE template switching, and this step added a universal primer site and UMIs. Each CDR3 protein is one row after TCRdb ran MiXCR on the 5' RACE reads. The data contain hundreds of thousands of distinct CDR3 sequences, about an eighth of them singletons. V is TRBV9 and J is TRBJ2-1; possible D gene TRBD2, 6 bases. This sample comprised CD4+ T cells sorted from PBMCs, obtained 15 days after the yellow fever booster vaccination. This sequence originates from a man between 18 and 35 years old who received the YFV17D yellow fever vaccine. The CDR3 region has the DNA TGTGCCAGCAGCGCAACTAGCAGGGATGAGCAGTTCTTC. Protein: CASSATSRDEQFF.